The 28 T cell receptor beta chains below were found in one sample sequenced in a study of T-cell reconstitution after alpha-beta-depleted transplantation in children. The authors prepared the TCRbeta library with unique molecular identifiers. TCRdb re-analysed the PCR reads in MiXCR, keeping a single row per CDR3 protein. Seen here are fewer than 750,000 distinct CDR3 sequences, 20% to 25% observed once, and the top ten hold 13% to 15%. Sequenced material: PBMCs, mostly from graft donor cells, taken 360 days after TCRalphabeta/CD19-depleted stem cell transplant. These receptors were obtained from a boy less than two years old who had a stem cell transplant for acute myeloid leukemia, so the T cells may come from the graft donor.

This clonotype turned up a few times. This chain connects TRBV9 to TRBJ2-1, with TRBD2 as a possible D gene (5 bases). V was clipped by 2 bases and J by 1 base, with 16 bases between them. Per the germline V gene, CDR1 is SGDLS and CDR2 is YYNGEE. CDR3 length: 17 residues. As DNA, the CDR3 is TGTGCCAGCAGCGTTGCCCCAGGTACTAGTTCCTACAATGAGCAGTTCTTC. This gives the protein CASSVAPGTSSYNEQFF.

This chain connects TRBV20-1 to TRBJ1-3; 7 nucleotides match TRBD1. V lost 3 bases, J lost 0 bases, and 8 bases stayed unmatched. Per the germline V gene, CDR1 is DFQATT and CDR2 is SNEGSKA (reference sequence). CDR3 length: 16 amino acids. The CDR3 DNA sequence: TGCAGTGCTAGTCGACAGGGACAATTCTCTGGAAACACCATATATTTT. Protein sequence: CSASRQGQFSGNTIYF.

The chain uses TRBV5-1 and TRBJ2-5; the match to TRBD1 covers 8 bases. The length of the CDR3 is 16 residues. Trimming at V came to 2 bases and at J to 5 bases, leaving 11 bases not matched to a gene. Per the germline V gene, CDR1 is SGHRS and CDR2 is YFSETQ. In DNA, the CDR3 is TGCGCCAGCAGCTTCAGACTACAGGGGGGCGAGGAGACCCAGTACTTC. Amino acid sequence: CASSFRLQGGEETQYF.

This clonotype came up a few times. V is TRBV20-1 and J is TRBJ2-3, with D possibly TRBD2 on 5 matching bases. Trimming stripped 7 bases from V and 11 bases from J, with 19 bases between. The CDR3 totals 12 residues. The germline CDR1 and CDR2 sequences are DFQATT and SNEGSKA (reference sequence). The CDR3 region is CSDGSKRDGQYF. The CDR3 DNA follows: TGCAGTGATGGGAGTAAACGAGATGGGCAGTATTTT.

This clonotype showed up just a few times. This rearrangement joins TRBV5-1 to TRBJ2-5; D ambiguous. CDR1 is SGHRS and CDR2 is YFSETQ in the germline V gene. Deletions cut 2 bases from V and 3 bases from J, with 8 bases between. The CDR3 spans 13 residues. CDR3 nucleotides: TGCGCCAGCAGCTTTTCGATGGAAGAGACCCAGTACTTC. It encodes CASSFSMEETQYF.

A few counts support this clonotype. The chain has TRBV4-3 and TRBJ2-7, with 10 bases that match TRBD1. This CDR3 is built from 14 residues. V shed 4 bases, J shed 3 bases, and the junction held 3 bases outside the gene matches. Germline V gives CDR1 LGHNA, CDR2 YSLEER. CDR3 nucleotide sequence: TGCGCCAGCAGCCCAGGACAGGGGGGCTACGAGCAGTACTTC. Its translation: CASSPGQGGYEQYF.

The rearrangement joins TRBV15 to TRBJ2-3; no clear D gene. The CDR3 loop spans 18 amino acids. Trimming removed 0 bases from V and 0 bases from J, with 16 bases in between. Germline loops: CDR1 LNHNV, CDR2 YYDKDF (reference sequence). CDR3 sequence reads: CATSRDLWGMGSTDTQYF. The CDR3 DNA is TGTGCCACCAGCAGAGATTTGTGGGGAATGGGGAGCACAGATACGCAGTATTTT.

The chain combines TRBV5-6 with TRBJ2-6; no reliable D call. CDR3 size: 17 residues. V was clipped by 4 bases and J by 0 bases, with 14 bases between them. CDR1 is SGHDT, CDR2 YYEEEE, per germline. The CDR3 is CASSPIMRLSGANVLTF. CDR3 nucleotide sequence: TGTGCCAGCAGCCCGATTATGAGGCTCTCTGGGGCCAACGTCCTGACTTTC.

In nucleotides, the CDR3 is TGCGCCAGCAGCTTGGAATGGGAGACCCAGTACTTC. Protein: CASSLEWETQYF. The chain recombines TRBV5-1 with TRBJ2-5; D uncertain. V was trimmed by 0 bases and J by 5 bases, leaving 5 bases between them. This CDR3 comprises 12 residues. Germline CDR1 and CDR2: SGHRS and YFSETQ.

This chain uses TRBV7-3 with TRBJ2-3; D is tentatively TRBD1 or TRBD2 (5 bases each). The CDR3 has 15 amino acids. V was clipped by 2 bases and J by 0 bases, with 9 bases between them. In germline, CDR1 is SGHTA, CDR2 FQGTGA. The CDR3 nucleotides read TGTGCCAGCAGCTTATTTGGGGGAAGCACAGATACGCAGTATTTT. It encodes CASSLFGGSTDTQYF.

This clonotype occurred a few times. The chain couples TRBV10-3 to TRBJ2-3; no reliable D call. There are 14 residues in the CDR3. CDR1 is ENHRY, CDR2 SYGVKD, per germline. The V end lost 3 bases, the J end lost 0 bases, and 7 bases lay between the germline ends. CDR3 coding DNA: TGTGCCATCAGTGATTCAGATAGCACAGATACGCAGTATTTT. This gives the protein CAISDSDSTDTQYF.

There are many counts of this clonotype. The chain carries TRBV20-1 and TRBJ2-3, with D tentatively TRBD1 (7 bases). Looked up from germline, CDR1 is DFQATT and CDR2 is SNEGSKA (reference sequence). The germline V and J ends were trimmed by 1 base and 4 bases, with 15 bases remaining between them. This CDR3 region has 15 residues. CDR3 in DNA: TGCAGTGCTAGAGTGGGCAGGGGGGACCCAGATACGCAGTATTTT. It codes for CSARVGRGDPDTQYF.

The CDR3, as DNA: TGCGCCAGCAGCCAAGATCGGGCTAGCGGCTCCTACAATGAGCAGTTCTTC. Translated, it gives CASSQDRASGSYNEQFF. The V call is TRBV4-3, the J call TRBJ2-1, with 7 bases that match TRBD2. V lost 0 bases and J lost 0; bases outside the gene matches: 5. Germline assignment: CDR1 LGHNA and CDR2 YSLEER. This CDR3 spans 17 amino acids.

CDR3 sequence: CASSFPGTGGSGYTF. The CDR3 DNA is TGTGCCAGCAGTTTCCCCGGGACAGGAGGGTCGGGCTACACCTTC. The chain uses TRBV28 and TRBJ1-2, with TRBD1 identical over 8 bases. Germline V gives CDR1 MDHEN, CDR2 SYDVKM. This CDR3 has 15 residues. J lost 8 bases, V lost 3 bases, and 11 bases had no gene match.

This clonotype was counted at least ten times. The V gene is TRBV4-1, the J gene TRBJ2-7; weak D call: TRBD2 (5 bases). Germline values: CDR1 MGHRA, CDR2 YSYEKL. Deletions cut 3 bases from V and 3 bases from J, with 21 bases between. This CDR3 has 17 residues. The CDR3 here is CASSHKPSPRRDYEQYF. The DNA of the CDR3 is TGCGCCAGCAGCCACAAACCCAGTCCCCGACGGGACTACGAGCAGTACTTC.

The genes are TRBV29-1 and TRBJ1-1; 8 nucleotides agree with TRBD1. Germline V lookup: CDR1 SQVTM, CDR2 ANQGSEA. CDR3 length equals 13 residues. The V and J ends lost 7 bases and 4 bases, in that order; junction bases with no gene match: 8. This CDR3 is CSAGQGVGTEAFF. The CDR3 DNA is TGCAGCGCAGGACAGGGAGTAGGCACTGAAGCTTTCTTT.

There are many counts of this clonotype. DNA for the CDR3: TGTGCCAGCAGGAGCTTGGTCTCTGGAAACACCATATATTTT. Translating it yields CASRSLVSGNTIYF. V and J are TRBV11-2 and TRBJ1-3; D unclear. V dropped 6 bases and J dropped 0 bases, with 9 bases sitting between them. The CDR3 is 14 amino acids. From germline, CDR1 is SGHAT and CDR2 FQNNGV. Full variable domain (outside the CDR3, taken from reference TRBV11-2 and TRBJ1-3): EAGVAQSPRYKIIEKRQSVAFWCNPISGHATLYWYQQILGQGPKLLIQFQNNGVVDDSQLPKDRFSAERLKGVDSTLKIQPAKLEDSAVYLCASRSLVSGNTIYFGEGSWLTVV.

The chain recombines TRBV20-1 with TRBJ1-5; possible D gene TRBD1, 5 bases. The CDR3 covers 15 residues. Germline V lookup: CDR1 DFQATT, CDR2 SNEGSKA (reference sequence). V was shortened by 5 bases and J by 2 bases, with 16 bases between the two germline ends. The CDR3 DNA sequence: TGCAGTGCTGACAGCGCAGGGTTGGGCAATCAGCCCCAGCATTTT. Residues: CSADSAGLGNQPQHF.

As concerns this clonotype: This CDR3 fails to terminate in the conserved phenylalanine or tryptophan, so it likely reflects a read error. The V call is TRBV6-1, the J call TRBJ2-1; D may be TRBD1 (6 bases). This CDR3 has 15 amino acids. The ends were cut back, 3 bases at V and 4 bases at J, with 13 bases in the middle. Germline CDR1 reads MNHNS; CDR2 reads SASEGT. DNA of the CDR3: TGTGCCAGCAGTGATTCCGTGGGGGCGTACAATGAGCAGTTCTCC. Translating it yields CASSDSVGAYNEQFS.

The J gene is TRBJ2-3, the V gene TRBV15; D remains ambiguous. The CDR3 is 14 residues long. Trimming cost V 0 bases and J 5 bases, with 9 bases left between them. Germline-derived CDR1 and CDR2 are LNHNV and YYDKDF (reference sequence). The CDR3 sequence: CATSREGSIDTQYF. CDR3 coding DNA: TGTGCCACCAGCAGAGAAGGTAGTATAGATACGCAGTATTTT.

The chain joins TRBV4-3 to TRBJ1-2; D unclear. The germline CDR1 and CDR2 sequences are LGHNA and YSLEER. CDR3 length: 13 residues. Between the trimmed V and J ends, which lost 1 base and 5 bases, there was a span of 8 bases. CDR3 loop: CASSQGLQYGYTF. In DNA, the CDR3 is TGCGCCAGCAGCCAAGGACTCCAGTATGGCTACACCTTC.

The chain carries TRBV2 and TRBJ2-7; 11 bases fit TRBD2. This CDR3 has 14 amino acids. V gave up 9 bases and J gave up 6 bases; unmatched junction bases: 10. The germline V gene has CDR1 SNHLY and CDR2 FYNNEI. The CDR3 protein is CARRLAGLPGEQYV. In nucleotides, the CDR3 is TGTGCCAGGAGACTAGCGGGGTTACCAGGCGAGCAGTACGTC.

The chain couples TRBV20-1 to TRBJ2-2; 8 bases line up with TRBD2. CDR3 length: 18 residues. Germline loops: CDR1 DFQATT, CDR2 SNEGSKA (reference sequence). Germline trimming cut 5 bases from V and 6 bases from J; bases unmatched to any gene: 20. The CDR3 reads CSACPIPTSGTWSGELFF. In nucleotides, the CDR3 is TGCAGTGCTTGCCCGATTCCAACTAGCGGAACTTGGTCCGGGGAGCTGTTTTTT.

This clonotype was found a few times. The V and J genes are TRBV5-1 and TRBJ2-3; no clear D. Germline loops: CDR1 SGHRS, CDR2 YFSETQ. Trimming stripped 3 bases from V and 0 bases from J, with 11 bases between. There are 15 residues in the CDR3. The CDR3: CASSSTPPSTDTQYF. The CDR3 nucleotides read TGCGCCAGCAGCTCGACTCCTCCTAGCACAGATACGCAGTATTTT.

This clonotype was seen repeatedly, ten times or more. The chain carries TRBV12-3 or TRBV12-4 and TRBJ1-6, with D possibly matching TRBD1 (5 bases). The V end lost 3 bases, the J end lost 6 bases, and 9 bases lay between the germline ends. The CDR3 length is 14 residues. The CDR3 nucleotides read TGTGCCAGCAGTTTGGGGGGTATTAATTCACCCCTCCACTTT. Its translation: CASSLGGINSPLHF.

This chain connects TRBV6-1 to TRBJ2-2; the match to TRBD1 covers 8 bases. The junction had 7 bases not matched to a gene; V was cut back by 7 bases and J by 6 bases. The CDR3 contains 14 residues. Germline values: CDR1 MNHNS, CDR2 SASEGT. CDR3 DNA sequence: TGTGCCAGCAAGGACAGGGTTCTAGCCGGGGAGCTGTTTTTT. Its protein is CASKDRVLAGELFF.

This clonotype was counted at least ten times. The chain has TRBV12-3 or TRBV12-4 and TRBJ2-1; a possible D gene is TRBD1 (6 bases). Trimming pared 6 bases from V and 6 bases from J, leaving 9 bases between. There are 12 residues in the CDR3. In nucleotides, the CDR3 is TGTGCCAGCAGAGGACAGCCCAATGAGCAGTTCTTC. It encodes CASRGQPNEQFF.

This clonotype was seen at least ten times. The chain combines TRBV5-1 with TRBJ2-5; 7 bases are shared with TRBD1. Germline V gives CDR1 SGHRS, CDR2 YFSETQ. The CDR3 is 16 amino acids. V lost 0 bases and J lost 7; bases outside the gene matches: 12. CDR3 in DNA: TGCGCCAGCAGCTTGGGGGACAGTGGGCCCCTCGCGACCCAGTACTTC. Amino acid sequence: CASSLGDSGPLATQYF.